This T cell receptor (beta chain) was captured by sequencing in a study of post-analysis software for immune sequencing data. About the study: The disease courses covered relapsing-remitting, secondary progressive and progressive-relapsing multiple sclerosis.

CDR1 MGHRA and CDR2 YSYEKL come from the germline V gene. The V end was cut by 0 bases, the J end by 8 bases, with 13 bases between. This CDR3 is 14 amino acids long. Concerning this clonotype: Its antigen is as yet unknown.

The study, taken as a whole, reports: Patients carried a few TRBV segments more frequently than controls did, and TRBV5-6, TRBV5-1 and TRBV20-1 were among them.

Unique molecular identifiers were built into the TCR beta cDNA libraries. One entry per CDR3 protein, called by TCRdb with MiXCR from the PCR reads. Here the sample spans roughly 600,000 distinct CDR3 sequences, about 40% being singletons. This sequence was found in a girl between 10 and 17 years old with multiple sclerosis. V and J are TRBV4-1 and TRBJ1-2; D might be TRBD1 (5 bases). Sample: blood. CDR3 residues: CASSQEGRQGGYTF. The CDR3 coding sequence is TGCGCCAGCAGCCAAGAAGGACGGCAGGGAGGCTACACCTTC.